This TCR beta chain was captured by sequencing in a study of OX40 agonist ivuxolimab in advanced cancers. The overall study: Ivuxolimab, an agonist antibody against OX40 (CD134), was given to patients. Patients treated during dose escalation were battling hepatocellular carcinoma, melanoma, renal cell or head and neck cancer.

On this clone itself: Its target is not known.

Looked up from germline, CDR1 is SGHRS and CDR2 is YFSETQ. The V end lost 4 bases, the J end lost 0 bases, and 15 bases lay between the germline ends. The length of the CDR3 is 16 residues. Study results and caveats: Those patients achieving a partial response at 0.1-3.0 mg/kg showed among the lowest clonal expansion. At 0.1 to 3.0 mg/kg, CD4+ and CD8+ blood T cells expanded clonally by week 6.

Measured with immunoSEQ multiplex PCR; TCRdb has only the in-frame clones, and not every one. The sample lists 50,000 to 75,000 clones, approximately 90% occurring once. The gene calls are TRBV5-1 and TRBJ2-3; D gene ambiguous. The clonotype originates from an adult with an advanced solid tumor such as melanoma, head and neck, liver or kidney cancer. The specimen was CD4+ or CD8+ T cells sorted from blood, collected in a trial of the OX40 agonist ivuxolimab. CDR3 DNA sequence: TGCGCCAGCAGCCCTGGCTCGTGGGCTAGCACAGATACGCAGTATTTT. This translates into CASSPGSWASTDTQYF.